These 16 T cell receptor beta chains were sequenced from one sample in a study of T cell responses to AZD1222 COVID-19 vaccine. Profiled with immunoSEQ multiplex PCR; TCRdb holds only in-frame clones, not every one. The top ten clones hold 1% to 1.5% of a sample with some 180,000 clones, almost 95% of them seen once. Here the sequenced sample was peripheral blood, taken on day 0 of AZD1222 vaccination. All receptors come from an adult in good health.

This CDR3 is CASSTEDTGELFF. The CDR3 region has the DNA TGTGCCAGCTCTACGGAGGACACCGGGGAGCTGTTTTTT. This chain connects TRBV6-4 to TRBJ2-2; D perhaps matches TRBD2 (5 bases). The CDR3 is 13 amino acids. CDR1 and CDR2 (germline): MRHNA, SNTAGT. V lost 8 bases, J lost 3 bases, and 10 bases lay in between.

The genes are TRBV4-3 and TRBJ1-6; D unclear. This CDR3 is 17 amino acids long. Looked up from germline, CDR1 is LGHNA and CDR2 is YSLEER. The V end was cut by 1 base, the J end by 8 bases, with 18 bases between. The CDR3 spells CASSQGQERFGDSPLHF. As DNA, the CDR3 is TGCGCCAGCAGCCAAGGTCAGGAGCGGTTCGGAGATTCACCCCTCCACTTT.

The rearrangement joins TRBV5-1 to TRBJ1-4; D is possibly TRBD1 (5 bases). The V gene's germline CDR1 is SGHRS and CDR2 YFSETQ. This CDR3 has 14 amino acids. V shed 5 bases and J shed 4 bases, with 12 bases lying between them. DNA of the CDR3: TGCGCCAGCAGTAGGGGCAGGGATAATGAAAAACTGTTTTTT. Its protein product is CASSRGRDNEKLFF.

The chain uses TRBV18 and TRBJ2-7; D perhaps matches TRBD1 (6 bases). This CDR3 spans 14 amino acids. Per the germline V gene, CDR1 is KGHSH and CDR2 is LQKENI. V lost 3 bases, J lost 2 bases, and 11 bases lay in between. The CDR3 here is CASSPRDKPYEQYF. The DNA for the CDR3 is TGTGCCAGCTCACCCCGGGACAAGCCCTACGAGCAGTACTTC.

The V call is TRBV19, the J call TRBJ1-2, with no clear D. Germline V gene sequence: CDR1 LNHDA, CDR2 SQIVND (reference sequence). V dropped 2 bases and J dropped 0 bases, with 13 bases sitting between them. This CDR3 has 16 amino acids. CDR3 nucleotides: TGTGCCAGTAGTATATTCCTTGGAGGGACTAACTATGGCTACACCTTC. This translates into CASSIFLGGTNYGYTF.

This chain joins TRBV5-1 and TRBJ2-1; the match to TRBD2 covers 11 bases. The V gene end was trimmed by 9 bases and the J gene end by 10 bases; junction bases not matched to a gene: 15. Germline V gene lookup returns CDR1 SGHRS and CDR2 YFSETQ. The CDR3 length is 15 residues. The DNA for the CDR3 is TGCGCCACCCGGGGGGGACTAGCGGCAGTCGAAGAGCAGTTCTTC. It is translated as CATRGGLAAVEEQFF.

The chain combines TRBV6-1 with TRBJ2-5; 8 bases match TRBD1. This CDR3 contains 16 residues. With 1 base clipped from V and 7 bases from J, the junction kept 11 bases outside the gene matches. Germline V gene sequence: CDR1 MNHNS, CDR2 SASEGT. The CDR3 is CASSEVMGRGRGTQYF. The CDR3 coding sequence is TGTGCCAGCAGTGAAGTAATGGGCAGGGGGCGCGGGACCCAGTACTTC.

The V and J genes are TRBV9 and TRBJ1-5; 7 bases align to TRBD1. The germline V gene encodes CDR1 SGDLS and CDR2 YYNGEE. The CDR3 totals 15 residues. Trimming at V came to 4 bases and at J to 8 bases, leaving 12 bases not matched to a gene. As DNA, the CDR3 is TGTGCCAGCAGCCTTAGCCCCAGGGGGGATGAGCCCCAGCATTTT. Its translation: CASSLSPRGDEPQHF.

This clone was seen only once. V gene TRBV11-3 combines with J gene TRBJ2-5, with unresolved D. This CDR3 is 15 amino acids long. Germline assignment: CDR1 SGHNT and CDR2 YENEEA. Trimming removed 3 bases at V and 1 base at J, with 12 bases between. CDR3 in amino acids: CASSFLHGPQETQYF. The CDR3 DNA reads as TGTGCCAGCAGCTTTCTCCACGGGCCCCAAGAGACCCAGTACTTC.

This clone has a single count. The chain is built from TRBV6-6 and TRBJ1-2, with D unresolved. V lost 0 bases, J lost 5 bases, and 13 bases lay in between. This CDR3 has 15 residues. CDR1 and CDR2 (germline): MNHNY, SVGAGI (reference sequence). Written as DNA, the CDR3 is TGTGCCAGCAGTTACTCGAATCCAGCCCAATATGGCTACACCTTC. Protein: CASSYSNPAQYGYTF.

The V and J genes are TRBV11-2 and TRBJ2-7, with a possible D match to TRBD2 (5 bases). V dropped 1 base and J dropped 0 bases, with 10 bases sitting between them. The CDR3 consists of 15 residues. The germline V gene has CDR1 SGHAT and CDR2 FQNNGV. Written as DNA, the CDR3 is TGTGCCAGCAGCTTAGGTCCTGGGAGCTCCTACGAGCAGTACTTC. This encodes CASSLGPGSSYEQYF.

This chain connects TRBV6-2 or TRBV6-3 to TRBJ2-7, with D maybe TRBD2 (6 bases). CDR1 and CDR2 from the germline V gene are MNHEY and SVGEGT. The CDR3 sequence is 18 residues long. Trimming pared 2 bases from V and 0 bases from J, leaving 20 bases between. The CDR3 loop reads CASSYDLGEEGRSYEQYF. For the CDR3, the DNA is TGTGCCAGCAGTTACGATCTGGGGGAGGAGGGCCGCTCCTACGAGCAGTACTTC.

This chain links TRBV19 with TRBJ1-1; D ambiguous. V lost 3 bases and J lost 4, with 9 bases in between. The CDR3 runs 13 residues. Per germline, CDR1 LNHDA and CDR2 SQIVND (reference sequence). The CDR3 sequence: CASSMSRATEAFF. The CDR3, as DNA: TGTGCCAGTAGTATGAGTAGAGCCACTGAAGCTTTCTTT.

The chain uses TRBV3-1 (or the pseudogene TRBV3-2) and TRBJ2-1, with a possible D match to TRBD1 (6 bases). V shed 1 base and J shed 8 bases, with 15 bases lying between them. The length of the CDR3 is 15 residues. CDR1 LGHDT and CDR2 YNNKEL come from the germline V gene (reference sequence). In nucleotides, the CDR3 is TGTGCCAGCAGCCAAGTCAGGGGACCACGGGATGAGCAGTTCTTC. It codes for CASSQVRGPRDEQFF.

V is TRBV11-2 and J is TRBJ1-4, with TRBD1 matching 8 bases. V was pared by 6 bases and J by 8 bases, with 5 bases of the junction left unmatched. Germline-derived CDR1 and CDR2 are SGHAT and FQNNGV. The CDR3 is made up of 13 amino acids. The CDR3 protein is CASSPDRGEKLFF. In nucleotides, the CDR3 is TGTGCCAGCAGTCCCGACAGGGGCGAAAAACTGTTTTTT.

The chain links TRBV10-1 to TRBJ2-7, with D perhaps TRBD2 (6 bases). The V gene lost 7 bases and the J gene lost 2 bases, with 12 bases spanning the gap. The CDR3 contains 13 residues. CDR1 WNHNN and CDR2 SYGVQD come from the germline V gene (reference sequence). DNA of the CDR3: TGCGCCAGCAATTGCGGGGATACCTACGAGCAGTACTTC. Protein product: CASNCGDTYEQYF.